This T cell receptor (beta chain) was recorded in a study of T cell changes during pregnancy in multiple sclerosis (dated by TCRdb to about 2019). The study in broad terms: The study examined how the T cell repertoire changed over the course of pregnancy in women with multiple sclerosis.

Library preparation employed the immunoSEQ multiplex PCR assay. The clones in this table, taken by TCRdb from immuneACCESS, are in-frame only. Not every clone is retained; where verified, under half of the shortfall comes from an unresolved V gene, and the cause of the rest is unknown. The sample table shows more than 90,000 clones, and roughly 92% are seen once. The biggest ten clones account for just over 2% of the sample. About this clone: Its antigen has not been determined. Per-base quality was not reported, and no clone a single base away is much larger than it.

CDR1 ENHRY and CDR2 SYGVKD are derived from the germline V gene. Trimming accounts for 4 bases at V and 3 bases at J, while the number of junction bases matched to no gene is 6. The CDR3 spans 14 residues, from the cysteine through the phenylalanine. Only the CDR3 part of the read is kept: 42 bases, read in frame from the first base. This sequence uses TRBV10-3 and TRBJ2-7, with 7 central nucleotides matching TRBD2. The sequence was obtained from a female donor with multiple sclerosis, enrolled in a pregnancy study. The sequences come from peripheral blood, collected after pregnancy. The CDR3 sequence is CAISGSGASYEQYF. The sequenced DNA is TGTGCCATCAGTGGAAGCGGGGCGAGCTACGAGCAGTACTTC.